This TCR beta chain came from a study of post-analysis software for immune sequencing data. Looking at the study overall: Some patients lacked subtype; others had relapsing-remitting, secondary progressive or progressive-relapsing disease. The study, taken as a whole, reports: TRBV5-6, TRBV5-1 and TRBV20-1 belonged to a set of a handful of TRBV segments that were more frequent in patients than controls.

Included in the TCR beta cDNA libraries were unique molecular identifiers. TCRdb fed the PCR reads into MiXCR, producing one record per CDR3 protein. The repertoire includes around 400,000 distinct CDR3 sequences, more than 30% of them detected once, and less than 8% sits in the top ten. The CDR3 totals 14 residues. CDR1 and CDR2 from the germline V gene are DFQATT and SNEGSKA (reference sequence). V was pared by 6 bases and J by 7 bases, with 10 bases of the junction left unmatched. This clonotype came up once. Its antigen is unidentified. V gene TRBV20-1 combines with J gene TRBJ2-7; the match to TRBD2 covers 12 bases. What was sequenced was blood. This receptor was obtained from a girl aged 2 to 9 with multiple sclerosis. CDR3 amino acids: CSARTSGTYNEQYF. The CDR3 DNA reads TGCAGTGCACGGACTAGCGGGACATACAATGAGCAGTACTTC.